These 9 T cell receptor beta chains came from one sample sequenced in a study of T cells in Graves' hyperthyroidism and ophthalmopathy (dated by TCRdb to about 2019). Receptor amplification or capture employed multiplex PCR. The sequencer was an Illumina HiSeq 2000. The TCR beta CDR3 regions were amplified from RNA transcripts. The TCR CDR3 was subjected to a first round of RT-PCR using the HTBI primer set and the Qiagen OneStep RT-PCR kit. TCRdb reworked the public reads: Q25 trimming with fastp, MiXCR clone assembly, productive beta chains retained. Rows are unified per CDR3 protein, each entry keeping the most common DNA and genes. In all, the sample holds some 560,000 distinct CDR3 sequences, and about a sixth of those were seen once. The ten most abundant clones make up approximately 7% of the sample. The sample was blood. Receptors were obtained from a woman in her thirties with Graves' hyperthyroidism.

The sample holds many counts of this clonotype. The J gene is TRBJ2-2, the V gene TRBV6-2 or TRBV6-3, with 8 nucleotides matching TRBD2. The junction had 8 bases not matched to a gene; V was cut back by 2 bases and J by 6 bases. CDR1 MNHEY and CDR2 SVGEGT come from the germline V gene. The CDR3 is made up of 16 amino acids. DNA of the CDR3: TGTGCCAGCAGTTACGCGGGACTAGTTAACGCCGGGGAGCTGTTTTTT. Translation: CASSYAGLVNAGELFF.

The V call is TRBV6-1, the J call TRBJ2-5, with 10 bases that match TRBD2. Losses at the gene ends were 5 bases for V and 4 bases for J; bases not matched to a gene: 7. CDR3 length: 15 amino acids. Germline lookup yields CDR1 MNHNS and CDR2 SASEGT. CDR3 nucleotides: TGTGCCAGCAGTACCTCTCCTAGCGGGAGAGAGACCCAGTACTTC. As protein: CASSTSPSGRETQYF.

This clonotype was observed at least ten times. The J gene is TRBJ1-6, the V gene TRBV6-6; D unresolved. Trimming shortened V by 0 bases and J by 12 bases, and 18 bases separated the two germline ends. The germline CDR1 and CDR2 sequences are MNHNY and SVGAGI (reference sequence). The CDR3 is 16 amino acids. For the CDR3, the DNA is TGTGCCAGCAGTTACTCGCTAAACGCGTGGGGTAGACCCCTCCACTTT. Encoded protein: CASSYSLNAWGRPLHF.

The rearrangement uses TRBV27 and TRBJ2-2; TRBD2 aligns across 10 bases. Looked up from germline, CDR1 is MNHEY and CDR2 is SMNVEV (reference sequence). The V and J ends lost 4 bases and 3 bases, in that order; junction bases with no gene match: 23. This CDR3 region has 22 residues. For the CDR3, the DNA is TGTGCCAGCAGTTCTTGGATGGCTGGGACTAGCGCCCATTTCGTGGACACCGGGGAGCTGTTTTTT. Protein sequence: CASSSWMAGTSAHFVDTGELFF.

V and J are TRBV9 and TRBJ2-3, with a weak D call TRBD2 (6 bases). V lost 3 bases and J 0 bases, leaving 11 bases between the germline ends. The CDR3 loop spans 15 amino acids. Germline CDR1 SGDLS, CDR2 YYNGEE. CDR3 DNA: TGTGCCAGCAGCGCCACTAGCACTAGCACAGATACGCAGTATTTT. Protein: CASSATSTSTDTQYF. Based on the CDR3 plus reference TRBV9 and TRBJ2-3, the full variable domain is DSGVTQTPKHLITATGQRVTLRCSPRSGDLSVYWYQQSLDQGLQFLIQYYNGEERAKGNILERFSAQQFPDLHSELNLSSLELGDSALYFCASSATSTSTDTQYFGPGTRLTVL.

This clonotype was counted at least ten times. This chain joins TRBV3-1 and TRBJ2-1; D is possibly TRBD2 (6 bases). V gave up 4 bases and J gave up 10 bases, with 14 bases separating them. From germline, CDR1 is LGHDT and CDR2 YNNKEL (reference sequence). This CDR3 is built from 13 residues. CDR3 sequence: CASSRTIGSEQFF. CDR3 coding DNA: TGTGCCAGCAGCCGAACAATCGGGAGCGAGCAGTTCTTC.

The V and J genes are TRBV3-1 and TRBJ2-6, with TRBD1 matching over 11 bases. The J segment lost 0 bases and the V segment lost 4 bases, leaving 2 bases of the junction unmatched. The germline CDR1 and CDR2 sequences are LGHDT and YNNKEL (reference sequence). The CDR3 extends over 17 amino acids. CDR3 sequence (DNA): TGTGCCAGCAGCCGGACAGGGGGCAACTCTGGGGCCAACGTCCTGACTTTC. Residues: CASSRTGGNSGANVLTF. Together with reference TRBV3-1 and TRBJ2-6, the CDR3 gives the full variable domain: DTAVSQTPKYLVTQMGNDKSIKCEQNLGHDTMYWYKQDSKKFLKIMFSYNNKELIINETVPNRFSPKSPDKAHLNLHINSLELGDSAVYFCASSRTGGNSGANVLTFGAGSRLTVL.

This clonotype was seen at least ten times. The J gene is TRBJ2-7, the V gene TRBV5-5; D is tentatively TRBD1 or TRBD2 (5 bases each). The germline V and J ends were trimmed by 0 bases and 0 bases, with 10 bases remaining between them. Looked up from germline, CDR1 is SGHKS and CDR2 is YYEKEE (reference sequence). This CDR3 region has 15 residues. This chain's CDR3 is CASSLGQTTSYEQYF. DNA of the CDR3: TGTGCCAGCAGCTTGGGACAGACTACCTCCTACGAGCAGTACTTC.

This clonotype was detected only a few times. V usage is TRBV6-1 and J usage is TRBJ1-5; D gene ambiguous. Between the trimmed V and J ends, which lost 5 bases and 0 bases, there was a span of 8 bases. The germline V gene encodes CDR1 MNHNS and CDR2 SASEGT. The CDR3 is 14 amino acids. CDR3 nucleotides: TGTGCCAGCAGTTCCGCGGATAGCAATCAGCCCCAGCATTTT. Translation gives CASSSADSNQPQHF.